A single TCR beta chain is shown here with its context. These data are taken from a study of OX40 agonist ivuxolimab in advanced cancers. Germline V CDR1 and CDR2: SGHKS, YYEKEE (reference sequence). J gave up 4 bases and V 1 base, and 1 base lay outside the gene matches. The CDR3 spans 15 residues. Repertoires were generated with immunoSEQ multiplex PCR, while TCRdb's copy carries only in-frame clones and drops some. The sample records 55,000 to 65,000 clones, more than 80% being singletons. Sequenced material: CD4+ or CD8+ T cells sorted from blood, taken in a trial of the OX40 agonist ivuxolimab. J is TRBJ2-2 and V is TRBV5-5, with 10 positions matching TRBD1. This clonotype was obtained from an adult with an advanced solid tumor such as melanoma, head and neck, liver or kidney cancer. As DNA, the CDR3 is TGTGCCAGCAGCTTGTGGACAGGGGGCACCGGGGAGCTGTTTTTT. Its protein product is CASSLWTGGTGELFF.